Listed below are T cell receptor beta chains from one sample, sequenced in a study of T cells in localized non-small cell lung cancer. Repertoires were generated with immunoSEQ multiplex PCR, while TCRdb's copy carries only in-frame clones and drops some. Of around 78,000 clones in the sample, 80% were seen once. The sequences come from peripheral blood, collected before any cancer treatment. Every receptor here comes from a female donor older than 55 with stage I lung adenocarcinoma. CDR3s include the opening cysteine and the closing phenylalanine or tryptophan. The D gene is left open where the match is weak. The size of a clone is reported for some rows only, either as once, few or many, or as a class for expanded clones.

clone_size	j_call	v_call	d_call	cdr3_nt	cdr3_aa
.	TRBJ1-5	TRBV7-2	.	TGTGCCAGCAGCTTCCAAGCTAGCAATCAGCCCCAGCATTTT	CASSFQASNQPQHF
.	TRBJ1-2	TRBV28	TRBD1	TGTGCCAGCAGTTCCCCTGGGACAGGGAAATATGGCTACACCTTC	CASSSPGTGKYGYTF
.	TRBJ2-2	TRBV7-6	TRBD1	TGTGCCAGCAGCTTTGGGACAGGGGGTGACGGGGAGCTGTTTTTT	CASSFGTGGDGELFF
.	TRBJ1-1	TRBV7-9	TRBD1	TGTGCCAGCAGTACAGGGGTAGGTACTGAAGCTTTCTTT	CASSTGVGTEAFF
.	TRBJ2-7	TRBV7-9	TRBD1	TGTGCCAGCAGCTTAGGGACAGGGGGCGGGGAGCAGTACTTC	CASSLGTGGGEQYF
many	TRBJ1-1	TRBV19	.	TGTGCCAGTAGCATCAGAAGCACTGAAGCTTTCTTT	CASSIRSTEAFF
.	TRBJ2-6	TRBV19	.	TGTGCCAGTAGTGTCCAGGCGTCTGGGGCCAACGTCCTGACTTTC	CASSVQASGANVLTF
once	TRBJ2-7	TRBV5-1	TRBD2	TGCGCCAGCAGCCCCCAACCTGGGAGGGACCAGTACTTC	CASSPQPGRDQYF
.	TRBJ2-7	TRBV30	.	TGTGCCTCGGGATTGGTCTACGAGCAGTACTTC	CASGLVYEQYF
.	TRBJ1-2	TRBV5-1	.	TGCGCCAGCAGCTTCCAGACAGGTTCGGTCCATGGCTACACCTTC	CASSFQTGSVHGYTF
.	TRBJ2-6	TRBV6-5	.	TGTGCCAGCAGTTACTCGAGGGCTGGGGCCAACGTCCTGACTTTC	CASSYSRAGANVLTF
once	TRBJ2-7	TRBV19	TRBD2	TGTGCCAGTAGTATTGGACTAGCTGGGACCTACGAGCAGTACTTC	CASSIGLAGTYEQYF
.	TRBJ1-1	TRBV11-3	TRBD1	TGTGCCAGCAGCCGCGACAGGGGCGGGAACACTGAAGCTTTCTTT	CASSRDRGGNTEAFF
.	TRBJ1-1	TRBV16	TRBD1	TGTGCCAGCAGCCAATCAACAGGGGAAACTGAAGCTTTCTTT	CASSQSTGETEAFF
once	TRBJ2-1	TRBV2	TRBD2	TGTGCCAGCAGACTAGCGGGAGAGGTTGAGCAGTTCTTC	CASRLAGEVEQFF
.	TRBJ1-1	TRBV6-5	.	TGTGCCAGCAGCCAAACGCAGGGGACCACTGAAGCTTTCTTT	CASSQTQGTTEAFF
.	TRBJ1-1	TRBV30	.	TGTGCCTGGAGTGTGGCCTCCACTGAAGCTTTCTTT	CAWSVASTEAFF
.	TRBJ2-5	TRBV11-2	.	TGTGCCAGCAGCTTAGGGAGCGGGCTCCAAGAGACCCAGTACTTC	CASSLGSGLQETQYF
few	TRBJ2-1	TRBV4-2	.	TGTGCCAGCAGCCAAGATCGAGGAAGCTCCTACAATGAGCAGTTCTTC	CASSQDRGSSYNEQFF
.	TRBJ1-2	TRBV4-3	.	TGCGCCAGCAGCCAAGAAAGGGTGCAAAACTATGGCTACACCTTC	CASSQERVQNYGYTF
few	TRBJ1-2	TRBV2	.	TGTGCCAGCAGTCTAGGGGACTATGGCTACACCTTC	CASSLGDYGYTF
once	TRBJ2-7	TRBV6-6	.	TGTGCCAGCAGTCTTTTGGGGGGCGGTTACGAGCAGTACTTC	CASSLLGGGYEQYF
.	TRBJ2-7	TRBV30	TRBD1	TGTGCCTGGAGTGCCCTAGGGACAGGGGGGTATTACGAGCAGTACTTC	CAWSALGTGGYYEQYF
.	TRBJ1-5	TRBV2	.	TGTGCCAGCAGTGGTTGGGGAGGCCAGCCCCAGCATTTT	CASSGWGGQPQHF